The rows below give T cell receptor beta chains drawn from one sample of a study of T-cell reconstitution after alpha-beta-depleted transplantation in children. TCRdb itself ran the PCR reads through MiXCR, one entry per CDR3 protein. The table lists about 500,000 distinct CDR3 sequences, approximately 32% of them singletons. The sequencing here drew on PBMCs from the stem cell graft donor, taken from the stem cell graft. The receptor set was obtained from a human donor who donated a stem cell graft to a child with aplastic anemia. Both conserved end residues are trimmed from each CDR3.

j_gene | v_gene | CDR3aa
TRBJ1-2 | TRBV12-3/TRBV12-4 | ASSLVQGDGYP
TRBJ2-3 | TRBV10-1 | ASSDSRGGGLTTVDTQY
TRBJ2-2 | TRBV6-5 | ASSYWSGLTGELF
TRBJ2-1 | TRBV7-7 | ASSLTANPGQDEQF
TRBJ2-3 | TRBV7-2 | ASSFLAGGPSDTQY
TRBJ2-3 | TRBV9 | ASSASGRSTDTQY
TRBJ2-7 | TRBV29-1 | SVKTGYSYEQY
TRBJ1-2 | TRBV28 | ASSFRDRGAGYT
TRBJ1-6 | TRBV20-1 | SARSGQGLFNSPLH
TRBJ2-7 | TRBV7-2 | ASSLGLALEQY
TRBJ1-1 | TRBV12-3/TRBV12-4 | ASSLVSPGGTEAF
TRBJ1-6 | TRBV14 | ASSQWNSYNSPLH
TRBJ2-1 | TRBV7-7 | ASSPLGSGNYNEQF
TRBJ2-3 | TRBV29-1 | SAEEGGSGTQY
TRBJ2-6 | TRBV6-5 | ASSYEQPGANVLT
TRBJ2-3 | TRBV5-4 | ASTTTRLAGADTQY
TRBJ1-2 | TRBV7-9 | ASSLTGVGYT
TRBJ2-1 | TRBV30 | AWSRLLAGEVNEQF
TRBJ2-3 | TRBV20-1 | SAHDLAGGPTDTQY
TRBJ1-1 | TRBV10-3 | AISDRGTEAF
TRBJ1-4 | TRBV5-1 | ASSLVKGQGREKLF
TRBJ1-5 | TRBV24-1 | ATSGTGVSNQPQH
TRBJ2-5 | TRBV7-9 | ASSFRRESLQETQY
TRBJ2-1 | TRBV11-2 | ASSLGTSGRTLSSYNEQF
TRBJ2-5 | TRBV6-5 | ASSYSEVPSSLDRETQY
TRBJ1-2 | TRBV4-3 | ASSQDHPGSYVYT
TRBJ2-1 | TRBV6-1 | ASSATSGGTYGQF
TRBJ1-2 | TRBV12-3/TRBV12-4 | ASSPRGLHGYT
TRBJ2-3 | TRBV29-1 | SVTTGLTDTQY
TRBJ2-1 | TRBV30 | AWSVIRETNEQF
TRBJ2-2 | TRBV28 | ATRWGGNTGELF
TRBJ2-5 | TRBV7-2 | ASNRDYVKETQY
TRBJ2-3 | TRBV12-3/TRBV12-4 | ASSLVGTGSDTQY
TRBJ2-3 | TRBV7-2 | ASRGSALQTDTQY
TRBJ2-7 | TRBV12-3/TRBV12-4 | ASSLQGIPYEQY
TRBJ2-3 | TRBV15 | ATSRVTGARSDTQY
TRBJ1-2 | TRBV20-1 | SATPGTAYGYT
TRBJ1-5 | TRBV20-1 | SARTMGTEFRSNQPQH
TRBJ2-7 | TRBV5-1 | ASSSGGNLYEQY
TRBJ1-5 | TRBV7-9 | ASSLRETQPQH
TRBJ2-7 | TRBV7-2 | ASGRSSYEQY
TRBJ2-2 | TRBV20-1 | SARDLAGGANTGELF
TRBJ2-2 | TRBV7-8 | ASSFSGGETGELF
TRBJ1-4 | TRBV25-1 | ASSDLRTATNEKLF
TRBJ1-1 | TRBV4-3 | ASSHGQGAEAF
TRBJ2-5 | TRBV18 | ASSPRGIQETQY
TRBJ1-4 | TRBV4-3 | ASSQEGRVANEKLF
TRBJ2-4 | TRBV12-3/TRBV12-4 | ASSLRGSKNIQY
TRBJ2-5 | TRBV18 | ASSPWTGETQY
TRBJ2-5 | TRBV19 | ASSTGTRETQY
TRBJ2-2 | TRBV12-5 | ASGPTSAGELF
TRBJ1-1 | TRBV12-5 | ASGLVLGENTEAF
TRBJ1-1 | TRBV29-1 | SVEGTGKDTEAF
TRBJ2-7 | TRBV20-1 | SARDHGGQLYEQY
TRBJ2-2 | TRBV20-1 | SARARGANTGELF